The present T cell receptor (beta chain) was sequenced within a study of post-analysis software for immune sequencing data. Note on this clonotype: The antigen is not known.

Study-wide points: Among roughly 5 TRBV segments more frequent in patients than controls were TRBV5-6, TRBV5-1 and TRBV20-1.

Incorporated into the TCR beta cDNA libraries were unique molecular identifiers, which served to reduce PCR and sequencing biases. TCRdb reprocessed the PCR reads with MiXCR, giving one entry per CDR3 protein. The sample contains hundreds of thousands of distinct CDR3 sequences, under 55% of which appear only once. Germline V gene data show CDR1 as MDHEN and CDR2 as SYDVKM. This CDR3 has 12 amino acids. V lost 2 bases and J lost 4, with 5 bases in between. The source of this sequence is a girl between 10 and 17 years old with multiple sclerosis. The sample taken for sequencing was blood. The chain recombines TRBV28 with TRBJ2-5; D not resolved. The CDR3 nucleotides are TGTGCCAGCAGTTTACGGTTAGAGACCCAGTACTTC. Protein product: CASSLRLETQYF.